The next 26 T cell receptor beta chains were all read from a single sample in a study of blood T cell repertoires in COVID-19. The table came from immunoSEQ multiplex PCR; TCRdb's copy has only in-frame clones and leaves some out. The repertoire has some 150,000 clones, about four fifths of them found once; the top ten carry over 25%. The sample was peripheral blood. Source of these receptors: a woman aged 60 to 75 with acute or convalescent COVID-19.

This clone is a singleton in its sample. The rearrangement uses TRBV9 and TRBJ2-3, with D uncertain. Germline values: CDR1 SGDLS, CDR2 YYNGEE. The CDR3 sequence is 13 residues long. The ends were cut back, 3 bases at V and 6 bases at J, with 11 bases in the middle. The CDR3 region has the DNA TGTGCCAGCAGCGCGACACATGGGGATACGCAGTATTTT. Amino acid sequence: CASSATHGDTQYF.

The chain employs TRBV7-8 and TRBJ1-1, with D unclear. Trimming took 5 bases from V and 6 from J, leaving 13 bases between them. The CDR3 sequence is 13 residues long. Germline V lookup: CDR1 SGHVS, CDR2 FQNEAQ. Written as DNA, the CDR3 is TGTGCCAGCAGCCCCCAAAACCGGGCTGAAGCTTTCTTT. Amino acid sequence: CASSPQNRAEAFF.

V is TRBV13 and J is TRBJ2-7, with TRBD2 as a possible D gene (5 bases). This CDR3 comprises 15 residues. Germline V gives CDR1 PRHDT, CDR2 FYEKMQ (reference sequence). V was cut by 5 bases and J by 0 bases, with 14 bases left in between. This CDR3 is CASSARTESSYEQYV. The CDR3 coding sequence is TGTGCCAGCAGCGCCCGGACTGAAAGCTCCTACGAGCAGTACGTC.

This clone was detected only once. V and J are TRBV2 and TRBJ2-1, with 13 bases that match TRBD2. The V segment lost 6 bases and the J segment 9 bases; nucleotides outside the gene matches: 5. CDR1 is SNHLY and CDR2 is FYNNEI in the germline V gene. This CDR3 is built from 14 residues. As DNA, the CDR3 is TGTGCCAGCAGGAGACTAGCGGGGGGTGGTGAGCAGTTCTTC. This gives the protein CASRRLAGGGEQFF.

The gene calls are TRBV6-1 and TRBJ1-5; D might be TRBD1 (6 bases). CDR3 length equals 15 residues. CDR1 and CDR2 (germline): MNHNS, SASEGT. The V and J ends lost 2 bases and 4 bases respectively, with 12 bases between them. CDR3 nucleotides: TGTGCCAGCAGTGAACTAGGACAGACAAATCAGCCCCAGCATTTT. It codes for CASSELGQTNQPQHF.

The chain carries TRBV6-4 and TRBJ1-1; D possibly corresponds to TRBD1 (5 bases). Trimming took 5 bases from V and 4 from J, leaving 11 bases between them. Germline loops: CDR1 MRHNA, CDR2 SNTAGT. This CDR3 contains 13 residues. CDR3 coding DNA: TGTGCCAGCAGTCCCGGGAGGGGCACTGAAGCTTTCTTT. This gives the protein CASSPGRGTEAFF.

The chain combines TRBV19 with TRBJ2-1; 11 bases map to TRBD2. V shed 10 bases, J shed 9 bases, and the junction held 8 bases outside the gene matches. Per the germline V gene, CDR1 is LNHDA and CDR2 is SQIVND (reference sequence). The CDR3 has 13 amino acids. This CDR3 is CAIAGGQYGEQFF. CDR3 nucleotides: TGTGCCATAGCGGGGGGGCAATACGGTGAGCAGTTCTTC.

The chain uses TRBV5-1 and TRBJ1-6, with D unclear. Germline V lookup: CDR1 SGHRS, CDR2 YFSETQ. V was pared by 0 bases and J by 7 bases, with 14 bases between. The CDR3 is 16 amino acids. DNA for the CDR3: TGCGCCAGCAGCTTGGTCCCCGGTAATCAAAATTCACCCCTCCACTTT. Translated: CASSLVPGNQNSPLHF.

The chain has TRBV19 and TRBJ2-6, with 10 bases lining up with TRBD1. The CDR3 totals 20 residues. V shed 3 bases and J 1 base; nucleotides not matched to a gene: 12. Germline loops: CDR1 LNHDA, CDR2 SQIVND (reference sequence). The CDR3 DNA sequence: TGTGCCAGTAGTATCAATCCGGGACAGGGGAAATCGTCTGGGGCCAACGTCCTGACTTTC. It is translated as CASSINPGQGKSSGANVLTF.

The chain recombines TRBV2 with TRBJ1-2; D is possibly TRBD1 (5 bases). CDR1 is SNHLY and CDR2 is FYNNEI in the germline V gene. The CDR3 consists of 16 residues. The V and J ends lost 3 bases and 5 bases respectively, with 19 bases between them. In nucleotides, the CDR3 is TGTGCCAGCAGTGATACTGGACAAGGGGATGGGTATGGCTACACCTTC. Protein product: CASSDTGQGDGYGYTF.

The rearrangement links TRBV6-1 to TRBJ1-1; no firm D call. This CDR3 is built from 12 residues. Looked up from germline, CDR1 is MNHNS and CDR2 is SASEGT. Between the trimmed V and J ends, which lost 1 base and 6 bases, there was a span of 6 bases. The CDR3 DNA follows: TGTGCCAGCAGTGAAGTGCGCCCTGAAGCTTTCTTT. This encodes CASSEVRPEAFF.

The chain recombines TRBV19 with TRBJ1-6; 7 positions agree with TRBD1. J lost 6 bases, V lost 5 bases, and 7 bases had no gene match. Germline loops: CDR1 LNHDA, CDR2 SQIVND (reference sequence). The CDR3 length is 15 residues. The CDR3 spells CASSLGTARNSPLHF. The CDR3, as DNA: TGTGCCAGTAGTTTGGGGACAGCCCGTAATTCACCCCTCCACTTT.

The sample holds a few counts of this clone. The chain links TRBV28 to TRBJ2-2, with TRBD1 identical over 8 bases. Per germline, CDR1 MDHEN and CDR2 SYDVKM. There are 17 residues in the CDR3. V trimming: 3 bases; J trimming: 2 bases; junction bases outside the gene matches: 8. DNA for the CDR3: TGTGCCAGCAGTTTTAGTCAGGGGGCGGTCAACACCGGGGAGCTGTTTTTT. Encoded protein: CASSFSQGAVNTGELFF. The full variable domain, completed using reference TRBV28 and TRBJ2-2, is DVKVTQSSRYLVKRTGEKVFLECVQDMDHENMFWYRQDPGLGLRLIYFSYDVKMKEKGDIPEGYSVSREKKERFSLILESASTNQTSMYLCASSFSQGAVNTGELFFGEGSRLTVL.

For the CDR3, the DNA is TGCGCCAGCAGCTTGGGGGACAGGGAGACCTATGGCTACACCTTC. Encoded protein: CASSLGDRETYGYTF. The chain links TRBV5-1 to TRBJ1-2, with TRBD1 matching over 9 bases. This CDR3 comprises 15 residues. The V gene end was trimmed by 0 bases and the J gene end by 4 bases; junction bases not matched to a gene: 4. Germline CDR1 SGHRS, CDR2 YFSETQ.

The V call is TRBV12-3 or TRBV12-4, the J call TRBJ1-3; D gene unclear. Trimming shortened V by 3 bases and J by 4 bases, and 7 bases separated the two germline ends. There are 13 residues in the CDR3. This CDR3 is CASSFDEGNTIYF. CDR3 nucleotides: TGTGCCAGCAGTTTTGATGAGGGAAACACCATATATTTT.

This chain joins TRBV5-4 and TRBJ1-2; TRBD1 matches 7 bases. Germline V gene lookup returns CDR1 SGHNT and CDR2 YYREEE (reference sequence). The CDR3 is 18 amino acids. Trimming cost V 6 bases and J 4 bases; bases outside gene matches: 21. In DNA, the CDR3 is TGTGCCAGCACGACAAAACAGGGGAGTCCGGGTGTGGTCTATGGCTACACCTTC. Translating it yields CASTTKQGSPGVVYGYTF.

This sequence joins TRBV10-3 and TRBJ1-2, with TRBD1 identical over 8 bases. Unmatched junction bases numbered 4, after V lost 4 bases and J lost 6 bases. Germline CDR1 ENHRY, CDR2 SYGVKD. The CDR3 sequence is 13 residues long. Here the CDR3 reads CAISGTGTNGYTF. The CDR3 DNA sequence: TGTGCCATCAGTGGGACAGGGACGAATGGCTACACCTTC.

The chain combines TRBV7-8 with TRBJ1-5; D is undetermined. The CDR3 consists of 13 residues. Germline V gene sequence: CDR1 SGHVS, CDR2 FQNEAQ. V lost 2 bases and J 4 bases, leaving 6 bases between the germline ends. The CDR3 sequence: CASSLSFNQPQHF. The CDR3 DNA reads TGTGCCAGCAGCTTATCTTTTAATCAGCCCCAGCATTTT.

Written as DNA, the CDR3 is TGTGCCAGTAGTATAATTGAACTAGCGGGGAACAATGAGCAGTTCTTC. It is translated as CASSIIELAGNNEQFF. The J gene is TRBJ2-1, the V gene TRBV19, with TRBD2 identical over 10 bases. The V and J ends lost 2 bases and 5 bases, in that order; junction bases with no gene match: 6. Germline CDR1 is LNHDA and CDR2 is SQIVND (reference sequence). CDR3 length: 16 residues. Variable domain in full (rest from reference TRBV19 and TRBJ2-1): DGGITQSPKYLFRKEGQNVTLSCEQNLNHDAMYWYRQDPGQGLRLIYYSQIVNDFQKGDIAEGYSVSREKKESFPLTVTSAQKNPTAFYLCASSIIELAGNNEQFFGPGTRLTVL.

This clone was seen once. CDR3 protein: CASSPPTLSSGNTIYF. Written as DNA, the CDR3 is TGTGCCAGCTCACCACCCACGTTGAGCTCTGGAAACACCATATATTTT. This chain links TRBV18 with TRBJ1-3; no definite D call. V gave up 0 bases and J gave up 0 bases, with 9 bases separating them. The CDR3 runs 16 residues. The V gene's germline CDR1 is KGHSH and CDR2 LQKENI.

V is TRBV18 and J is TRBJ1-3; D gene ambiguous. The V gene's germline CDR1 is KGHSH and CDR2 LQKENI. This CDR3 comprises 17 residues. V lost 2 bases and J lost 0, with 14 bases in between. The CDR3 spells CASSPEQNLPSGNTIYF. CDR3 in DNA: TGTGCCAGCTCACCAGAACAGAATTTACCCTCTGGAAACACCATATATTTT.

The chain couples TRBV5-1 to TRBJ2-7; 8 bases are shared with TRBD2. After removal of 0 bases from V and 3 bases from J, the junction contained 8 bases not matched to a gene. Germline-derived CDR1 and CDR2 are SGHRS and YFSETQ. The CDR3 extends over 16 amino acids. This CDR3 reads CASSLGASGFYYEQYF. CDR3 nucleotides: TGCGCCAGCAGCTTGGGGGCTAGCGGGTTTTACTACGAGCAGTACTTC. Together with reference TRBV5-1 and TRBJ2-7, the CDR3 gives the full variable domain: KAGVTQTPRYLIKTRGQQVTLSCSPISGHRSVSWYQQTPGQGLQFLFEYFSETQRNKGNFPGRFSGRQFSNSRSEMNVSTLELGDSALYLCASSLGASGFYYEQYFGPGTRLTVT.

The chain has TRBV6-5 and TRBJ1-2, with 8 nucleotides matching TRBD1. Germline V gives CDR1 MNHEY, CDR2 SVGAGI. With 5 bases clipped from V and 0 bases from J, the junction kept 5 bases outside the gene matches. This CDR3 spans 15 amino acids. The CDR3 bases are TGTGCCAGCAGTACGACAGGGGTAGCTAACTATGGCTACACCTTC. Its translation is CASSTTGVANYGYTF.

The chain's CDR3 is CASSPGQGYNQPQHF. For the CDR3, the DNA is TGTGCCAGCTCACCGGGACAGGGGTACAATCAGCCCCAGCATTTT. The J gene is TRBJ1-5, the V gene TRBV18; TRBD1 matches at 10 bases. The V gene's germline CDR1 is KGHSH and CDR2 LQKENI. This CDR3 comprises 15 residues. V was clipped by 3 bases and J by 3 bases; unmatched bases: 2.

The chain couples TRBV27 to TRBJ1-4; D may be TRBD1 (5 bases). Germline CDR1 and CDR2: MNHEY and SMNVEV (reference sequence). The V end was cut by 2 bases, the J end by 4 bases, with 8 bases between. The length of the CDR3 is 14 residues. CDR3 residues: CASSLRQLNEKLFF. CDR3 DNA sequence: TGTGCCAGCAGTTTAAGACAGCTTAATGAAAAACTGTTTTTT.

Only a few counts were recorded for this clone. The CDR3 protein is CASRQGTGGYEQYV. The CDR3 nucleotides read TGTGCCAGTAGGCAAGGGACAGGAGGCTACGAGCAGTACGTC. V and J are TRBV19 and TRBJ2-7, with 8 nucleotides matching TRBD1. The CDR3 consists of 14 residues. V was clipped by 6 bases and J by 3 bases; unmatched bases: 7. Germline CDR1 LNHDA, CDR2 SQIVND (reference sequence).